The present entry profiles one T cell receptor (beta chain) with its context. Its antigen is still unknown. Germline trimming cut 1 base from V and 4 bases from J; bases unmatched to any gene: 1. CDR1 and CDR2 (germline): KGHSH, LQKENI. The CDR3 runs to 14 residues. This specimen comes from a study of chemoradiotherapy in HPV16-positive cancers. Study observations and caveats: HPV-specific T cells were functionally defined from only two HPV16-positive patients.

The method was immunoSEQ multiplex PCR; TCRdb's version includes in-frame clones alone and lacks a portion of them. The repertoire includes around 12,000 clones, roughly nine tenths of them detected once, and roughly 23% sits in the top ten. This clonotype was obtained from a human donor with HPV-associated anogenital cancer. This specimen was blood, taken from a patient who underwent chemoradiotherapy. The chain links TRBV18 to TRBJ1-2; 9 positions match TRBD1. The CDR3 reads CASSPQGQGYGYTF. The CDR3 DNA reads TGTGCCAGCTCACCACAGGGACAGGGCTATGGCTACACCTTC.